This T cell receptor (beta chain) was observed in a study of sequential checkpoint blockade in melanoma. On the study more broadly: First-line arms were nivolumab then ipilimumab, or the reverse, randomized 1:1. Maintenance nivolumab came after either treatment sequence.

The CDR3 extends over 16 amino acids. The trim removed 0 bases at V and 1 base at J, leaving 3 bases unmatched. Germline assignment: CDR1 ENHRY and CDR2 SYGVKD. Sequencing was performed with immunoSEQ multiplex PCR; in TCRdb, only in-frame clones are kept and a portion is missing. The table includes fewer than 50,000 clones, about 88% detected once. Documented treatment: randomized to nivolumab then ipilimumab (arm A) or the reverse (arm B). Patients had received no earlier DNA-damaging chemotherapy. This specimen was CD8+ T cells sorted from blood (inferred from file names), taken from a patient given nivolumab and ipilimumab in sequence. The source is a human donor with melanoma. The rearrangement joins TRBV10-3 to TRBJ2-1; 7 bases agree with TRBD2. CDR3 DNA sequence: TGTGCCATCAGTGAGTCATCTAGCGGTTCCTACAATGAGCAGTTCTTC. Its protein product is CAISESSSGSYNEQFF.